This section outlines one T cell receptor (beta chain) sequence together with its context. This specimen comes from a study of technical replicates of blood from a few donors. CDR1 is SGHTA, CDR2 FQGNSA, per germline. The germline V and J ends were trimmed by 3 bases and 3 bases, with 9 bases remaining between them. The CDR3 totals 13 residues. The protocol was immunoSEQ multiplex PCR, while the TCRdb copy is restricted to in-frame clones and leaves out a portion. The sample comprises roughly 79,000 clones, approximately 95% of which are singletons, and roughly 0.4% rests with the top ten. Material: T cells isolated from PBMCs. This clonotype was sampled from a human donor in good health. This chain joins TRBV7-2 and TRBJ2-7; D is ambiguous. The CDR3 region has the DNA TGTGCCAGCAGCTTCGGCGGTTACTACGAGCAGTACTTC. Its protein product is CASSFGGYYEQYF.